What follows are 26 T cell receptor beta chains derived from one specimen sequenced in a study of T-cell memory formation after mild COVID-19. TCRdb re-analysed the 5' RACE reads in MiXCR, keeping a single row per CDR3 protein. The sample consists of fewer than 200,000 distinct CDR3 sequences, 20% to 25% of them appearing once. The sample taken for sequencing was PBMCs or a T cell subset sorted from them (not recorded which). The origin of the receptors is an adult woman who had mild COVID-19 (a few samples of this study predate the infection). Cell type and time point are not known.

The chain couples TRBV24-1 to TRBJ1-2; D not certain. The ends were cut back, 3 bases at V and 8 bases at J, with 15 bases in the middle. This CDR3 has 14 residues. Germline lookup yields CDR1 KGHDR and CDR2 SFDVKD. The CDR3, as DNA: TGTGCCACCAGTGATCTGACACACCTGGGAGGCTACACCTTC. It yields the protein CATSDLTHLGGYTF.

This clonotype was recorded many times. V and J are TRBV7-9 and TRBJ2-7, with D perhaps matching TRBD1 (5 bases). The CDR3 spans 14 residues. Germline V gives CDR1 SEHNR, CDR2 FQNEAQ (reference sequence). Trimming stripped 4 bases from V and 6 bases from J, with 16 bases between. The CDR3 region has the DNA TGTGCCAGCAGCTGGGGCACAGTTGCTGGCGAGCAGTACTTC. Encoded protein: CASSWGTVAGEQYF.

The rearrangement links TRBV5-1 to TRBJ1-3; no definite D call. The CDR3 loop spans 14 amino acids. Germline CDR1 reads SGHRS; CDR2 reads YFSETQ. Trimming cost V 2 bases and J 5 bases, with 11 bases left between them. Here the CDR3 DNA reads TGCGCCAGCAGCTTATTCGGTTGGAGAAACACCATATATTTT. The encoded protein is CASSLFGWRNTIYF. The variable domain in full, with the rest retrieved from reference TRBV5-1 and TRBJ1-3, is KAGVTQTPRYLIKTRGQQVTLSCSPISGHRSVSWYQQTPGQGLQFLFEYFSETQRNKGNFPGRFSGRQFSNSRSEMNVSTLELGDSALYLCASSLFGWRNTIYFGEGSWLTVV.

This rearrangement joins TRBV6-2 or TRBV6-3 to TRBJ2-7; 13 bases match TRBD2. Germline loops: CDR1 MNHEY, CDR2 SVGEGT. Unmatched junction bases numbered 12, after V lost 6 bases and J lost 4 bases. The CDR3 has 17 amino acids. CDR3 in DNA: TGTGCCAGCAGCGAACTACCCCGGACTAGCGGGAGATACGAGCAGTACTTC. Protein: CASSELPRTSGRYEQYF.

V usage is TRBV6-5 and J usage is TRBJ2-1, with 12 bases fitting TRBD2. V gave up 2 bases and J gave up 6 bases; unmatched junction bases: 5. Germline values: CDR1 MNHEY, CDR2 SVGAGI. The CDR3 spans 16 residues. DNA for the CDR3: TGTGCCAGCAGTTACGAACCTAGCGGGAGGGCCAATGAGCAGTTCTTC. Translated: CASSYEPSGRANEQFF.

In this sample, this clonotype turned up a few times. This chain connects TRBV25-1 to TRBJ2-3, with D unresolved. The CDR3 covers 12 residues. CDR1 and CDR2 (germline): MGHDK, SYGVNS. Trimming removed 6 bases at V and 4 bases at J, with 8 bases between. CDR3 coding DNA: TGTGCCAGCAGAATTCGCCCAGATACGCAGTATTTT. Its translation is CASRIRPDTQYF.

This rearrangement joins TRBV6-5 to TRBJ1-3, with TRBD1 identical over 7 bases. J gave up 1 base and V 1 base, and 10 bases lay outside the gene matches. There are 18 residues in the CDR3. Germline CDR1 reads MNHEY; CDR2 reads SVGAGI. CDR3 DNA: TGTGCCAGCAGTTACTTGACAGGGTCGTTGGAGTCTGGAAACACCATATATTTT. Its translation: CASSYLTGSLESGNTIYF.

This chain uses TRBV9 with TRBJ2-5, with D possibly being TRBD2 (5 bases). Trimming took off 0 bases at V and 5 bases at J, with 11 bases between the two ends. Germline loops: CDR1 SGDLS, CDR2 YYNGEE. This CDR3 is built from 14 residues. The DNA of the CDR3 is TGTGCCAGCAGCGTAGAGCTGAGGGCGGAGACCCAGTACTTC. It is translated as CASSVELRAETQYF.

The gene calls are TRBV11-3 and TRBJ2-2; 9 bases map to TRBD1. The CDR3 is 17 residues long. J lost 5 bases, V lost 7 bases, and 14 bases had no gene match. The germline CDR1 and CDR2 sequences are SGHNT and YENEEA. CDR3 sequence (DNA): TGTGCCAGCACCCTAAGGAAGAGGACAGGGGATACCGGGGAGCTGTTTTTT. This encodes CASTLRKRTGDTGELFF.

This chain connects TRBV29-1 to TRBJ1-2, with D uncertain. Germline V gene data show CDR1 as SQVTM and CDR2 as ANQGSEA. The germline V and J ends were trimmed by 0 bases and 2 bases, with 22 bases remaining between them. The CDR3 runs 18 residues. CDR3 residues: CSVEDSIGGVATNYGYTF. CDR3 bases: TGCAGCGTTGAAGATTCTATTGGTGGGGTGGCGACCAACTATGGCTACACCTTC.

J is TRBJ2-2 and V is TRBV9, with D unresolved. V lost 0 bases and J 2 bases, leaving 8 bases between the germline ends. The germline V gene has CDR1 SGDLS and CDR2 YYNGEE. The CDR3 is 15 residues long. The DNA of the CDR3 is TGTGCCAGCAGCGTAGCCCCAATTAACACCGGGGAGCTGTTTTTT. Amino acid sequence: CASSVAPINTGELFF.

This clonotype was seen a handful of times. The rearrangement links TRBV5-6 to TRBJ2-5; the match to TRBD1 covers 7 bases. The CDR3 length is 17 residues. From germline, CDR1 is SGHDT and CDR2 YYEEEE. The trim removed 4 bases at V and 2 bases at J, leaving 14 bases unmatched. In DNA form, the CDR3 reads TGTGCCAGCAGCACCCCTCACGCGACAGGGACGCAAGAGACCCAGTACTTC. Translation gives CASSTPHATGTQETQYF.

This clonotype was observed a few times. This chain joins TRBV20-1 and TRBJ2-3; no definite D call. The CDR3 sequence is 12 residues long. The germline V gene encodes CDR1 DFQATT and CDR2 SNEGSKA (reference sequence). Trimming took off 3 bases at V and 6 bases at J, with 10 bases between the two ends. The CDR3 protein is CSARALGDTQYF. CDR3 bases: TGCAGTGCTAGGGCGCTAGGGGATACGCAGTATTTT.

This clonotype was observed a handful of times. The rearrangement joins TRBV10-3 to TRBJ1-3; 11 nucleotides align to TRBD1. Germline V gene lookup returns CDR1 ENHRY and CDR2 SYGVKD. V lost 4 bases and J lost 4; bases outside the gene matches: 12. The CDR3 sequence is 18 residues long. CDR3: CAISGGQGDTNPGNTIYF. The CDR3 DNA follows: TGTGCCATCAGTGGGGGACAGGGGGATACGAATCCCGGAAACACCATATATTTT.

In this sample, this clonotype turned up a few times. CDR3 bases: TGTGCCAGCAGTTACTCGTCAGGGTTAACCTACGAGCAGTACTTC. It yields the protein CASSYSSGLTYEQYF. The V gene is TRBV6-2 or TRBV6-3, the J gene TRBJ2-7, with D maybe TRBD1 (5 bases). This CDR3 has 15 residues. From germline, CDR1 is MNHEY and CDR2 SVGEGT. V lost 0 bases and J 2 bases, leaving 11 bases between the germline ends.

In its sample, this clonotype was seen a few times. This rearrangement joins TRBV12-3 or TRBV12-4 to TRBJ2-1; the match to TRBD2 covers 10 bases. V shed 6 bases, J shed 4 bases, and the junction held 6 bases outside the gene matches. The CDR3 is 15 residues long. The CDR3: CASSRLAGAYNEQFF. The CDR3 DNA reads as TGTGCCAGCAGCCGGCTAGCGGGAGCGTACAATGAGCAGTTCTTC.

This clonotype was seen more than once but under ten times. CDR3 sequence reads: CASSSPGAEAFF. In nucleotides, the CDR3 is TGTGCCAGCAGCTCGCCGGGGGCTGAAGCTTTCTTT. The chain has TRBV5-5 and TRBJ1-1; a possible D gene is TRBD1 (5 bases). The CDR3 spans 12 residues. Trimming removed 3 bases at V and 6 bases at J, with 9 bases between. CDR1 and CDR2 (germline): SGHKS, YYEKEE (reference sequence).

V gene TRBV7-6 combines with J gene TRBJ1-2; D perhaps matches TRBD1 (5 bases). Trimming stripped 5 bases from V and 2 bases from J, with 18 bases between. The germline V gene has CDR1 SGHVS and CDR2 FNYEAQ. The CDR3 has 16 residues. The CDR3 DNA reads TGTGCCAGCAGCCACCTCTCTGGGGGGACGAACTATGGCTACACCTTC. Translation: CASSHLSGGTNYGYTF. The full variable domain, its missing parts supplied by reference TRBV7-6 and TRBJ1-2, is GAGVSQSPRYKVTKRGQDVALRCDPISGHVSLYWYRQALGQGPEFLTYFNYEAQQDKSGLPNDRFSAERPEGSISTLTIQRTEQRDSAMYRCASSHLSGGTNYGYTFGSGTRLTVV.

This rearrangement joins TRBV6-5 to TRBJ1-2; 8 bases agree with TRBD1. Trimming at V came to 1 base and at J to 4 bases, leaving 11 bases not matched to a gene. Germline V CDR1 and CDR2: MNHEY, SVGAGI. The CDR3 is 17 residues long. In nucleotides, the CDR3 is TGTGCCAGCAGTTACTGGGCAGGGGGCTTAGAGAGCTATGGCTACACCTTC. Amino acids: CASSYWAGGLESYGYTF.

This chain joins TRBV9 and TRBJ2-2, with TRBD2 matching over 11 bases. V lost 4 bases to trimming and J lost 0 bases; unmatched junction nucleotides: 5. This CDR3 is 17 amino acids long. Germline V gene lookup returns CDR1 SGDLS and CDR2 YYNGEE. DNA for the CDR3: TGTGCCAGCAGCCCGATAGCGGGAGGGCCGAACACCGGGGAGCTGTTTTTT. It yields the protein CASSPIAGGPNTGELFF.

This chain links TRBV12-3 or TRBV12-4 with TRBJ2-3; D remains unclear. This CDR3 spans 12 amino acids. V lost 8 bases to trimming and J lost 1 base, with 7 bases between them. In DNA form, the CDR3 reads TGTGCCAGCGAAATGGGCACAGATACGCAGTATTTT. Amino acids: CASEMGTDTQYF.

The CDR3 sequence: CASSPVLAGATDTQYF. The DNA for the CDR3 is TGTGCCAGCAGCCCTGTACTAGCGGGGGCGACAGATACGCAGTATTTT. The genes are TRBV4-2 and TRBJ2-3, with 11 bases aligning to TRBD2. V trimming: 4 bases; J trimming: 3 bases; junction bases outside the gene matches: 6. Per the germline V gene, CDR1 is LGHNA and CDR2 is YNFKEQ. CDR3 length: 16 residues.

The chain uses TRBV7-6 and TRBJ2-5, with TRBD2 identical over 15 bases. CDR1 and CDR2 from the germline V gene are SGHVS and FNYEAQ. The V and J ends lost 7 bases and 2 bases, in that order; junction bases with no gene match: 8. The CDR3 runs 17 residues. This CDR3 reads CASKKGLAGGWQETQYF. The CDR3 region has the DNA TGTGCCAGCAAAAAGGGACTAGCGGGAGGATGGCAAGAGACCCAGTACTTC.

This clonotype turned up a few times. The chain combines TRBV2 with TRBJ2-7; TRBD1 matches 8 bases. This CDR3 region has 12 residues. From germline, CDR1 is SNHLY and CDR2 FYNNEI. The trim removed 6 bases at V and 7 bases at J, leaving 5 bases unmatched. The CDR3 bases are TGTGCCAGCAGAGGACAGGGACGGGAGCAGTACTTC. Translated, it gives CASRGQGREQYF.

This clonotype came up a few times. The chain carries TRBV11-2 and TRBJ1-4; D ambiguous. This CDR3 contains 13 residues. Germline CDR1 and CDR2: SGHAT and FQNNGV. Trimming removed 5 bases from V and 4 bases from J, with 8 bases in between. The CDR3 DNA sequence: TGTGCCAGCAGCGGCGTTCTTAATGAAAAACTGTTTTTT. Protein product: CASSGVLNEKLFF.

The chain is built from TRBV11-1 and TRBJ2-1; 9 positions agree with TRBD1. Trimming removed 1 base from V and 0 bases from J; junction bases left unmatched: 16. The germline gives CDR1 SGHAT, CDR2 FQDESV (reference sequence). The CDR3 sequence is 21 residues long. CDR3 DNA sequence: TGTGCCAGCAGCTTAGATTGGGTGGGGACAGGGCTCCACAGCTCCTACAATGAGCAGTTCTTC. It yields the protein CASSLDWVGTGLHSSYNEQFF. The entire variable domain, with the rest obtained from reference TRBV11-1 and TRBJ2-1, is as follows: EAEVAQSPRYKITEKSQAVAFWCDPISGHATLYWYRQILGQGPELLVQFQDESVVDDSQLPKDRFSAERLKGVDSTLKIQPAELGDSAMYLCASSLDWVGTGLHSSYNEQFFGPGTRLTVL.